This T cell receptor beta chain was found in a study of blood T cell repertoires in COVID-19 (dated by TCRdb to 2020 to 2022). General notes on the study: The collaborator samples originated in the United States, Italy and Spain and spanned the acute and convalescent phases of COVID-19. HLA class I and class II types, where available, came from metadata supplied by the sample provider rather than from assay-based typing. Subjects who had been exposed to COVID-19, were actively infected with it, or had recovered from it provided the deeply sampled blood TCRbeta repertoires that made up the dataset. The repertoires were released in a freely available public database meant as a resource for research on the immune response to SARS-CoV-2. The samples were drawn from two sources: the first 160 participants of the ongoing ImmuneRACE study, and over 1,000 subjects contributed by 6 global collaborators. Nearly every sample came with metadata listing a de-identified subject ID, COVID-19 status, age in years and sex. The prospective study material was composed of cDNA or gDNA derived from T cells, B-cell-depleted T cells, or PBMCs.

Study-wide findings and limitations: The amount of clinical and demographic metadata varied by source and participant and was provided uncurated.

The immunoSEQ Assay, a bias-controlled multiplex PCR, was used to amplify TCRbeta CDR3 regions from genomic DNA. Regarding the original processing steps: The number of nucleated cells in each sample was estimated from the amplification of reference gene primers within the assay. To quantify the absolute abundance of each unique TCRbeta CDR3 rearrangement, sequence reads were collapsed and filtered. For each sample, productive Simpson clonality was calculated as the square root of Simpson's diversity index over productive rearrangements. The immuneACCESS repertoire file appears here via TCRdb, limited to in-frame rearrangements. These files lack a portion of the clones; in checked studies, under half of the deficit traces to unresolved V genes, and the cause of the others is not known. The DNA gave D and trimming, while V, J and clone size come from that table. Recorded for this sample are fewer than 60,000 clones; 79% of them occurred a single time. 20% to 30% of the sample belongs to the ten largest clones.

The collaborating institutions used their own protocols to collect whole blood in K2EDTA tubes. For TCRbeta analysis, collaborators shipped samples as frozen whole blood, isolated PBMCs, or DNA extracted from either of those sample types. As concerns this clone: This clone's antigen is unknown. There are no base qualities to consult, and no much larger clone falls within one base.

Reading from cysteine to phenylalanine, the CDR3 counts 13 amino acids. The DNA shown is the 39-base CDR3, in frame from base 1. A distance of 13 bases separates the germline ends of V and J, which lose 1 base and 10 bases respectively. CDR1 is given as LGHDT and CDR2 as YNNKEL, both from the germline V gene (reference sequence). The source is a man aged 65 to 79 with acute or convalescent COVID-19. This receptor chain uses TRBV3-1 (or the pseudogene TRBV3-2) and TRBJ1-1; too little of a D gene remains to name it. Sequencing was performed on peripheral blood. The nucleotides are TGTGCCAGCAGCCAAGGGGAGAGGGTCGCAGCTTTCTTT. Its amino acids are CASSQGERVAAFF.